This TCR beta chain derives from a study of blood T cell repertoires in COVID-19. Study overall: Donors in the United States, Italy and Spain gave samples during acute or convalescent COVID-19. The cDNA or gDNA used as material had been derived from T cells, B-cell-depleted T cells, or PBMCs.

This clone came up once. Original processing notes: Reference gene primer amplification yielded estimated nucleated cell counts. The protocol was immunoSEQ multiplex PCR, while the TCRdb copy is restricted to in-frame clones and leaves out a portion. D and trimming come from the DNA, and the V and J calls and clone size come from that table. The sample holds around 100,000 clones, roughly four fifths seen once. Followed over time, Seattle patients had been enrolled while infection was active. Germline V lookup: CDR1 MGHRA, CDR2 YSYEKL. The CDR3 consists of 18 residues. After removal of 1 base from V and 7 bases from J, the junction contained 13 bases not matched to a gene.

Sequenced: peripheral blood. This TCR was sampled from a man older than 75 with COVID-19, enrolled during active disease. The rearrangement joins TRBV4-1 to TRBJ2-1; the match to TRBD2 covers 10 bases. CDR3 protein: CASSQVINLGTSANEQFF. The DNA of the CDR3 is TGCGCCAGCAGCCAAGTAATTAACTTAGGGACTAGCGCGAATGAGCAGTTCTTC.